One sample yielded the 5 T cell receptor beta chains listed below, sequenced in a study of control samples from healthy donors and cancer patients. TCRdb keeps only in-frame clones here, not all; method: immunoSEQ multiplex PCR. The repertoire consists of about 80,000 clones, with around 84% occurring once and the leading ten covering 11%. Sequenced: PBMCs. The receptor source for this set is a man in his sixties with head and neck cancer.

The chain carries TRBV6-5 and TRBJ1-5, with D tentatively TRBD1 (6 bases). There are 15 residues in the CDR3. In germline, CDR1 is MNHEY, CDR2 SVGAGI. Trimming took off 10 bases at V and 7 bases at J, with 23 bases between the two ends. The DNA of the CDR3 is TGTGCCACCCTGGATTTTTTGGGGGGCAGCCAGCCCCAGCATTTT. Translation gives CATLDFLGGSQPQHF.

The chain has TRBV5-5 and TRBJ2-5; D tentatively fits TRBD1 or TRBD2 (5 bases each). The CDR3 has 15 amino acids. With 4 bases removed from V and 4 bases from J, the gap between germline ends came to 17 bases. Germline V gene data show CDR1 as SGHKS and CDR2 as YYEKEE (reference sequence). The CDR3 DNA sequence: TGTGCCAGCAGCCGGGGCAGGGCCCCCCGAGAGACCCAGTACTTC. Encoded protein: CASSRGRAPRETQYF. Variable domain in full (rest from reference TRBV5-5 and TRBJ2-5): DAGVTQSPTHLIKTRGQQVTLRCSPISGHKSVSWYQQVLGQGPQFIFQYYEKEERGRGNFPDRFSARQFPNYSSELNVNALLLGDSALYLCASSRGRAPRETQYFGPGTRLLVL.

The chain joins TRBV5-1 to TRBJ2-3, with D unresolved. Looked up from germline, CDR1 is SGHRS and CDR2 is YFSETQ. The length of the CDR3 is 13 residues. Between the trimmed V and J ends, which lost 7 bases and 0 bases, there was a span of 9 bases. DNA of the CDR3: TGCGCCAGCTTCGGCAGCAGCACAGATACGCAGTATTTT. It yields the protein CASFGSSTDTQYF.

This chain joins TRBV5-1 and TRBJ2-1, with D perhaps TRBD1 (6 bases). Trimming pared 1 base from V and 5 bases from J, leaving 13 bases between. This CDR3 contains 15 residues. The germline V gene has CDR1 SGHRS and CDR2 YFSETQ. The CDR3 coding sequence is TGCGCCAGCAGCTTGCTAGGGGGACGGCACAATGAGCAGTTCTTC. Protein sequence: CASSLLGGRHNEQFF.

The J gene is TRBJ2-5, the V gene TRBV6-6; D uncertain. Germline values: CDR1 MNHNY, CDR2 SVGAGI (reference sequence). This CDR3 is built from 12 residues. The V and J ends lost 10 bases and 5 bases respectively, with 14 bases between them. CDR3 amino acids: CATVGRLETQYF. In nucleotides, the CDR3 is TGTGCCACGGTTGGGCGGCTGGAGACCCAGTACTTC.